This TCR beta chain was captured in a study of blood T cell repertoires in COVID-19. Study in general: COVID-19 samples collected from the United States, Italy and Spain covered acute and convalescent phases.

Some clones are missing from TCRdb's copy, which holds only in-frame ones; the method was immunoSEQ multiplex PCR. The sample yields roughly 40,000 clones, roughly 93% seen once. This CDR3 spans 12 amino acids. Trimming stripped 5 bases from V and 5 bases from J, with 10 bases between. CDR1 and CDR2 from the germline V gene are SGHAT and FQNNGV. Sequencing was carried out using peripheral blood. The rearrangement uses TRBV11-2 and TRBJ2-7; D unresolved. This receptor was obtained from a man in his forties or fifties with active COVID-19. CDR3 residues: CASSLNGDEQYF. For the CDR3, the DNA is TGTGCCAGCAGCCTGAACGGAGACGAGCAGTACTTC.